This TCR beta chain is drawn from a study of human T cells and chemical hapten exposure. Study-wide results and limits: Healthy individuals' immune responses may differ from those of donors, who had alopecia.

Trimming took 5 bases from V and 2 from J, leaving 9 bases between them. The CDR3 totals 12 residues. From germline, CDR1 is SQVTM and CDR2 ANQGSEA. Original processing methods: There were a median of approximately 96,000 TCRs per sample, with a range from about 23,224 to 690,600. TCRdb used MiXCR to reprocess the RACE reads, holding one entry per CDR3 protein. The V and J calls here are based on TCRdb, not the publication. The table includes some 84,000 distinct CDR3 sequences, under 11% detected once. Described time point: patch test 2, 6 weeks after DPC sensitization. Treatment noted: therapeutic diphenylcyclopropenone sensitization with weekly scalp DPC. Each donor was an alopecia patient between 18 and 70 years of age who qualified for DPC. This clonotype was counted many times. Its target is not known.

The chain combines TRBV29-1 with TRBJ1-1; maybe TRBD1 (5 bases). The TCR sequence derives from a woman aged 45-65 years with alopecia areata. Some clones in this sample may be carry-over from other donors' samples. Sequenced here: whole blood, sampled in connection with sensitization to the hapten diphenylcyclopropenone (DPC). The CDR3 protein is CSVSDSNTEAFF. CDR3 DNA sequence: TGCAGCGTTTCAGACAGCAACACTGAAGCTTTCTTT.